The rows below give T cell receptor beta chains drawn from one sample of a study of type 1 regulatory T cells. TCRdb recomputed calls from the reads with MiXCR, one row per CDR3 protein. Of about 20,000 distinct CDR3 sequences in the sample, roughly a tenth are singletons; the top ten hold more than 2.5%. The source material was CD4+ T cells, either the whole sample or a sorted fraction (not recorded which). All receptors derive from a human donor in good health. Each CDR3 is given with its conserved first and last residue. A D gene is named only where the DNA matches it firmly. The size field is filled for only some rows; it gives once, few, many or a size class.

CASTLRGIKISGANVLTF	TGCGCCAGCACCCTCAGGGGAATCAAAATCTCTGGGGCCAACGTCCTGACTTTC	TRBV5-1	.	TRBJ2-6	many
CASLGVSGGGYEQYF	TGTGCCAGCCTGGGAGTGAGCGGTGGAGGATACGAGCAGTACTTC	TRBV2	.	TRBJ2-7	few
CASSSTGGNQPQHF	TGTGCCAGCAGTTCAACAGGAGGGAATCAGCCCCAGCATTTT	TRBV12-3/TRBV12-4	.	TRBJ1-5	few
CSASGLAGAGDTQYF	TGCAGTGCTAGCGGGCTAGCGGGAGCTGGAGATACGCAGTATTTT	TRBV20-1	TRBD2	TRBJ2-3	many
CASSSVVGEQYF	TGTGCCAGCAGCTCGGTTGTGGGCGAGCAGTACTTC	TRBV7-2	.	TRBJ2-7	.
CSAPGLAGVGETQYF	TGCAGCGCCCCGGGACTAGCGGGAGTTGGGGAGACCCAGTACTTC	TRBV29-1	TRBD2	TRBJ2-5	many
CASSGSADEQFF	TGTGCCAGCAGCGGTAGCGCCGATGAGCAGTTCTTC	TRBV7-2	.	TRBJ2-1	many
CASSTRTAQETQYF	TGTGCCAGCAGTACCCGGACGGCTCAAGAGACCCAGTACTTC	TRBV12-3/TRBV12-4	.	TRBJ2-5	many
CASSERVSGSNQPQHF	TGTGCCAGCAGTGAAAGGGTGTCTGGGAGCAATCAGCCCCAGCATTTT	TRBV6-1	.	TRBJ1-5	few
CASKDLQNSPLHF	TGTGCCAGCAAGGACCTCCAGAATTCACCCCTCCACTTT	TRBV6-1	.	TRBJ1-6	.
CASSQRGPPQETQYF	TGTGCCAGCAGCCAGCGCGGGCCCCCTCAAGAGACCCAGTACTTC	TRBV3-1	.	TRBJ2-5	many
CASSRRWSGGGSSGANVLTF	TGTGCCAGCAGCCGCAGGTGGAGTGGGGGAGGGAGTTCTGGGGCCAACGTCCTGACTTTC	TRBV7-9	TRBD2	TRBJ2-6	many
CASSPTGGDNQPQHF	TGTGCCAGCAGCCCCACAGGGGGTGACAATCAGCCCCAGCATTTT	TRBV3-1	TRBD1	TRBJ1-5	.
CASSQAVGVHNEQFF	TGTGCCAGCAGCCAAGCTGTGGGAGTCCACAATGAGCAGTTCTTC	TRBV3-1	.	TRBJ2-1	few
CASSLAHEQYF	TGTGCCAGCAGCTTAGCCCACGAGCAGTACTTC	TRBV7-2	.	TRBJ2-7	medium-sized
CASSRLGPSYNEQFF	TGTGCCAGCAGCCGGTTGGGTCCCAGCTACAATGAGCAGTTCTTC	TRBV12-3/TRBV12-4	.	TRBJ2-1	.
CASSPGAEETQYF	TGTGCCAGCAGCCCCGGGGCCGAAGAGACCCAGTACTTC	TRBV28	.	TRBJ2-5	medium-sized
CAREQGKNGYTF	TGTGCCAGGGAACAGGGGAAGAATGGCTACACCTTC	TRBV3-1	TRBD1	TRBJ1-2	many
CASENTGYGYTF	TGTGCCAGCGAAAACACAGGGTATGGCTACACCTTC	TRBV5-5	.	TRBJ1-2	few
CAISESSGETQYF	TGTGCCATCAGTGAGTCGTCAGGGGAGACCCAGTACTTC	TRBV10-3	.	TRBJ2-5	many
CASSVGGQFGYTF	TGTGCCAGCAGCGTAGGGGGGCAGTTTGGCTACACCTTC	TRBV9	.	TRBJ1-2	.
CSAIRGSGANVLTF	TGCAGTGCTATACGAGGGTCTGGGGCCAACGTCCTGACTTTC	TRBV20-1	.	TRBJ2-6	many
CASSSTAATNEKLFF	TGTGCCAGCAGCAGCACAGCCGCAACTAATGAAAAACTGTTTTTT	TRBV6-1	.	TRBJ1-4	.
CASSLRTSVDEQFF	TGTGCCAGCAGCCTAAGGACTAGCGTTGACGAGCAGTTCTTC	TRBV7-6	TRBD2	TRBJ2-1	many
CSAEERRSSYEQYF	TGCAGTGCGGAAGAGCGGAGAAGCTCCTACGAGCAGTACTTC	TRBV20-1	.	TRBJ2-7	.
CASSPDSALQPQHF	TGTGCCAGCAGCCCAGACAGCGCCCTTCAGCCCCAGCATTTT	TRBV2	.	TRBJ1-5	.
CSVRVVEETQYF	TGCAGCGTTAGGGTAGTTGAAGAGACCCAGTACTTC	TRBV29-1	.	TRBJ2-5	few
CASSLVAGDSGELFF	TGCGCCAGCAGCTTGGTAGCGGGAGACAGCGGGGAGCTGTTTTTT	TRBV5-1	TRBD2	TRBJ2-2	many
CASSSGLGGDEQFF	TGTGCCAGCTCATCGGGACTCGGAGGGGATGAGCAGTTCTTC	TRBV18	.	TRBJ2-1	medium-sized
CASSLRQGRENTIYF	TGTGCCAGCAGCTTGAGACAGGGGAGAGAAAACACCATATATTTT	TRBV7-9	TRBD1	TRBJ1-3	many
CASSIVRFGHPTEKLFF	TGTGCCAGTAGTATAGTTCGTTTTGGACATCCGACAGAAAAACTGTTTTTT	TRBV19	.	TRBJ1-4	many
CASSERYEQYF	TGCGCCAGCAGTGAGCGGTACGAGCAGTACTTC	TRBV10-2	.	TRBJ2-7	many
CAISDLGGQQETQYF	TGTGCCATCAGTGACTTAGGGGGGCAGCAAGAGACCCAGTACTTC	TRBV10-3	.	TRBJ2-5	few
CASSFWGPQETQYF	TGTGCCAGCAGCTTTTGGGGCCCGCAAGAGACCCAGTACTTC	TRBV7-9	.	TRBJ2-5	.
CASSRGHLNTEAFF	TGTGCCAGCAGCCGGGGACACTTGAACACTGAAGCTTTCTTT	TRBV5-6	.	TRBJ1-1	many
CSVDTGTGGADTQYF	TGCAGCGTGGACACCGGGACAGGGGGCGCGGATACGCAGTATTTT	TRBV29-1	TRBD1	TRBJ2-3	many
CSARLEHLWNTEAFF	TGCAGTGCTAGACTCGAACATCTCTGGAACACTGAAGCTTTCTTT	TRBV20-1	.	TRBJ1-1	medium-sized
CASSSTSTGELFF	TGTGCCAGCAGCTCGACTAGCACCGGGGAGCTGTTTTTT	TRBV5-4	.	TRBJ2-2	many
CSVGLNNEQFF	TGCAGCGTTGGTCTGAACAATGAGCAGTTCTTC	TRBV29-1	.	TRBJ2-1	many
CSYRQGFSEAFF	TGCAGCTACCGACAGGGGTTCTCTGAAGCTTTCTTT	TRBV29-1	TRBD1	TRBJ1-1	medium-sized
CATRGWRDPYEQYF	TGTGCCACCAGAGGTTGGCGGGACCCTTACGAGCAGTACTTC	TRBV6-2/TRBV6-3	.	TRBJ2-7	few
CASGRARQETQYF	TGTGCTAGCGGGAGGGCCCGGCAAGAGACCCAGTACTTC	TRBV7-7	TRBD2	TRBJ2-5	medium-sized
CSASEGLAREQYF	TGCAGCGCTTCTGAGGGCCTCGCTCGCGAGCAGTACTTC	TRBV29-1	.	TRBJ2-7	many
CSARDASGNVETQYF	TGCAGTGCTAGAGATGCTAGCGGGAATGTAGAGACCCAGTACTTC	TRBV20-1	TRBD2	TRBJ2-5	many
CASSFRTGTQYF	TGTGCCAGCAGCTTCAGAACGGGTACGCAGTATTTT	TRBV7-6	.	TRBJ2-3	many
CASSLASNQPQHF	TGTGCCAGCAGCTTGGCTAGCAATCAGCCCCAGCATTTT	TRBV5-5	.	TRBJ1-5	many
CSVGVAGATTDTQYF	TGCAGCGTTGGTGTCGCGGGAGCCACCACAGATACGCAGTATTTT	TRBV29-1	TRBD2	TRBJ2-3	many
CASSLPTTNEQFF	TGTGCCAGCAGCTTACCTACAACGAATGAGCAGTTCTTC	TRBV7-2	.	TRBJ2-1	many
CSAGTGQGWGEQFF	TGCAGTGCTGGTACTGGACAGGGATGGGGTGAGCAGTTCTTC	TRBV20-1	TRBD1	TRBJ2-1	many
CSARDSTIPVTYEQYF	TGCAGTGCTAGAGATTCCACCATACCGGTAACCTACGAGCAGTACTTC	TRBV20-1	.	TRBJ2-7	many
CASSFGGPNTGELFF	TGTGCCAGCAGCTTCGGGGGGCCCAACACCGGGGAGCTGTTTTTT	TRBV7-3	.	TRBJ2-2	many
CASSLQGGTQYF	TGTGCCAGCAGCCTCCAAGGGGGGACCCAGTACTTC	TRBV12-3/TRBV12-4	.	TRBJ2-5	many
CAISPPQGGRDTQYF	TGTGCCATCAGTCCCCCTCAGGGGGGAAGAGATACGCAGTATTTT	TRBV10-3	.	TRBJ2-3	.
CASSFGGDTDTQYF	TGCGCCAGCAGCTTCGGGGGAGACACAGATACGCAGTATTTT	TRBV5-1	.	TRBJ2-3	few
CASRSPGLAQTKANTGELFF	TGTGCCAGCAGGTCACCGGGACTAGCACAGACAAAGGCGAACACCGGGGAGCTGTTTTTT	TRBV28	TRBD2	TRBJ2-2	medium-sized
CASTMRTAGGKTNDEQFF	TGTGCCAGCACCATGAGAACGGCGGGAGGAAAGACAAACGATGAGCAGTTCTTC	TRBV6-2/TRBV6-3	TRBD2	TRBJ2-1	.
CASRKPLSHYEQYF	TGTGCCAGCAGGAAACCCCTTTCCCACTACGAGCAGTACTTC	TRBV28	.	TRBJ2-7	.
CASRGADERNYEQYF	TGTGCCAGCAGAGGGGCCGACGAGCGGAACTACGAGCAGTACTTC	TRBV28	.	TRBJ2-7	.